This TCR beta chain was captured by sequencing in a study of T cell responses to AZD1222 COVID-19 vaccine. General study findings and limits: Mapped onto spike, vaccine-associated CD4 TCRs spanned it and were dominant at 160-218 and 743-854. The sample set comprised mostly white British donors with more females, and clonal diversity was possibly underestimated.

The assay was immunoSEQ multiplex PCR, and TCRdb's table has in-frame clones only and misses some. The table lists fewer than 120,000 clones, approximately 90% of them singletons. With respect to this clone: Its antigen is still unknown.

The source is an adult in good health. Sequencing was performed on peripheral blood, taken on day 0 of AZD1222 vaccination.

CDR3 sequence (DNA): TGCAGCGTTGGTGGGGAGTCAGCCGGCACCATATATTTT. Translating it yields CSVGGESAGTIYF. This chain uses TRBV29-1 with TRBJ1-3; D ambiguous. Germline V gene sequence: CDR1 SQVTM, CDR2 ANQGSEA. Deletions cut 4 bases from V and 9 bases from J, with 16 bases between. The CDR3 extends over 13 amino acids.